One T cell receptor (beta chain) is described in this entry. The antigen is unknown. This entry is derived from a study of cytomegalovirus exposure and HLA in healthy donors. Points from the study as a whole: CMV serostatus stood as the only immune exposure information on hand. Reportedly, diagnosis of cytomegalovirus status by the classifier showed high specificity and sensitivity.

PCR primers comprised 60 Vbeta and 13 Jbeta primers. The table came from immunoSEQ multiplex PCR; TCRdb's copy has only in-frame clones and leaves some out. Altogether roughly 80,000 clones are present, around two thirds being singletons, with the ten largest covering 6.5% to 7.5%. Trimming left V 6 bases short and J 1 base short, with 14 bases between. CDR3 size: 15 residues. Germline assignment: CDR1 LNHDA and CDR2 SQIVND (reference sequence). The J gene is TRBJ2-3, the V gene TRBV19; tentative D call: TRBD2 (7 bases). The receptor was isolated from a woman between 45 and 60 years old in good health and CMV-seropositive. Material for sequencing was PBMCs. The CDR3 coding sequence is TGTGCCAGTAGCCACGCGGGGGCCCGCACAGATACGCAGTATTTT. It encodes CASSHAGARTDTQYF.